This is a list of T cell receptor beta chains from one sample in a study of cytomegalovirus exposure and HLA in healthy donors. Here immunoSEQ multiplex PCR was the method, and the copy in TCRdb shows in-frame clones only, minus some. The repertoire holds around 150,000 clones, with about 75% as singletons. Sequencing used PBMCs. All receptors derive from a male donor in good health and CMV-seronegative. Each CDR3 is given with its conserved first and last residue. Each record gives: V gene, J gene, clone size, D gene, CDR3 protein, CDR3 DNA. A D gene is named only where the DNA matches it firmly. Only some rows state a clone size, as once, few, many or a class for expanded clones.

TRBV18,TRBJ1-1,NA,NA,CASSRPGLEAFF,TGTGCCAGCTCACGACCGGGACTGGAGGCTTTCTTT
TRBV19,TRBJ1-2,NA,NA,CASSMRSSYGYTF,TGTGCCAGTAGTATGAGGTCCAGCTATGGCTACACCTTC
TRBV29-1,TRBJ1-2,NA,NA,CSVEGFRDSLDGYTF,TGCAGCGTTGAGGGGTTCAGGGACTCTCTGGATGGCTACACCTTC
TRBV11-2,TRBJ2-5,NA,NA,CASSLDVRPQETQYF,TGTGCCAGCAGCTTAGACGTCAGGCCTCAAGAGACCCAGTACTTC
TRBV9,TRBJ2-7,NA,TRBD2,CASSVGAGGSYEQYF,TGTGCCAGCAGCGTAGGGGCGGGAGGGAGCTACGAGCAGTACTTC
TRBV9,TRBJ2-7,NA,TRBD2,CASSASSRTSGHEQYF,TGTGCCAGCAGCGCCTCAAGTCGGACTAGCGGACACGAGCAGTACTTC
TRBV7-2,TRBJ1-4,NA,NA,CASSLGALTTNEKLFF,TGTGCCAGCAGCTTAGGGGCGCTAACAACTAATGAAAAACTGTTTTTT
TRBV5-6,TRBJ2-7,once,TRBD2,CASSFRTSGRSEQYF,TGTGCCAGCAGCTTCCGGACTAGCGGTAGGTCCGAGCAGTACTTC
TRBV29-1,TRBJ2-2,NA,TRBD2,CSALKAGGPAGELFF,TGCAGCGCCCTGAAAGCGGGAGGGCCGGCCGGGGAGCTGTTTTTT
TRBV19,TRBJ1-1,NA,TRBD1,CASRIQGASEAFF,TGTGCCAGTAGGATACAGGGGGCCTCTGAAGCTTTCTTT
TRBV7-9,TRBJ1-4,NA,NA,CASSYKGGPNEKLFF,TGTGCCAGCAGCTATAAGGGGGGGCCTAATGAAAAACTGTTTTTT
TRBV9,TRBJ1-5,NA,TRBD1,CASTQGVSNQPQHF,TGTGCCAGCACACAGGGGGTTAGCAATCAGCCCCAGCATTTT
TRBV5-6,TRBJ2-7,NA,NA,CASSLVRGGYEQYF,TGTGCCAGCAGCTTGGTCAGGGGTGGGTACGAGCAGTACTTC
TRBV5-1,TRBJ2-5,once,NA,CASSLIGGFQETQYF,TGCGCCAGCAGCCTCATAGGGGGTTTCCAAGAGACCCAGTACTTC
TRBV7-9,TRBJ1-1,NA,NA,CASSFGGGDTEAFF,TGTGCCAGCAGCTTCGGCGGGGGGGACACTGAAGCTTTCTTT
TRBV7-2,TRBJ2-2,NA,NA,CASSLRRSNTGELFF,TGTGCCAGCAGCTTAAGGAGATCGAACACCGGGGAGCTGTTTTTT
TRBV6-5,TRBJ1-5,once,NA,CASSRRSNQPQHF,TGTGCCAGCAGCAGGAGGAGCAATCAGCCCCAGCATTTT
TRBV2,TRBJ1-2,NA,TRBD1,CASSEALQGQGYTF,TGTGCCAGCAGTGAAGCGCTTCAGGGACAGGGCTACACCTTC
TRBV27,TRBJ2-7,NA,NA,CASSLDPTNPSYEQYF,TGTGCCAGCAGTTTAGATCCTACCAACCCTTCCTACGAGCAGTACTTC
TRBV25-1,TRBJ1-2,NA,TRBD1,CASSSLDRGSGYTF,TGTGCCAGCAGTAGCTTAGACAGGGGTAGTGGCTACACCTTC
TRBV6-5,TRBJ1-2,once,NA,CATSSSPVFYGYTF,TGTGCCACTTCCTCGAGCCCGGTGTTCTATGGCTACACCTTC
TRBV4-1,TRBJ2-6,NA,NA,CASSQDEARGSGANVLTF,TGCGCCAGCAGCCAGGATGAGGCCCGGGGCTCTGGGGCCAACGTCCTGACTTTC
TRBV5-1,TRBJ1-4,NA,TRBD1,CASSLEDRVGEKLFF,TGCGCCAGCAGCTTGGAGGACAGGGTTGGTGAAAAACTGTTTTTT
TRBV7-3,TRBJ1-1,once,NA,CASSLSRDTEAFF,TGTGCCAGCAGCTTATCCAGGGACACTGAAGCTTTCTTT
TRBV7-2,TRBJ1-1,NA,TRBD1,CASSLGLTGTGNTEAFF,TGTGCCAGCAGCTTAGGATTAACCGGGACAGGAAACACTGAAGCTTTCTTT
TRBV19,TRBJ2-1,NA,TRBD1,CASNQDRTYNEQFF,TGTGCCAGTAATCAGGACAGGACCTACAATGAGCAGTTCTTC
TRBV7-9,TRBJ2-7,once,TRBD2,CASSQPTGGGAYEQYF,TGTGCCAGCAGCCAGCCCACCGGGGGAGGGGCCTACGAGCAGTACTTC
TRBV10-2,TRBJ1-1,NA,TRBD1,CASRRGTENTEAFF,TGCGCCAGCAGGAGGGGGACAGAGAACACTGAAGCTTTCTTT
TRBV6-5,TRBJ1-6,NA,NA,CASSLNLDSNSPLHF,TGTGCCAGCAGTCTGAATCTGGACAGCAATTCACCCCTCCACTTT
TRBV30,TRBJ1-1,NA,NA,CAWAGRNTEAFF,TGTGCCTGGGCCGGGAGGAACACTGAAGCTTTCTTT
TRBV29-1,TRBJ2-1,NA,NA,CSAWPPGDEQFF,TGCAGCGCCTGGCCCCCGGGGGATGAGCAGTTCTTC
TRBV6-5,TRBJ2-1,NA,NA,CASSYPGEQFF,TGTGCCAGCAGTTACCCCGGGGAGCAGTTCTTC
TRBV30,TRBJ1-2,NA,TRBD1,CAWSVGGQGSSGYTF,TGTGCCTGGAGTGTAGGGGGACAGGGATCGTCGGGCTACACCTTC
TRBV6-5,TRBJ2-3,NA,TRBD2,CASSSRLATDTQYF,TGTGCCAGCAGTTCGAGACTAGCGACAGATACGCAGTATTTT
TRBV29-1,TRBJ1-3,NA,NA,CSVGKGTGNTIYF,TGCAGCGTTGGGAAGGGGACTGGAAACACCATATATTTT
TRBV2,TRBJ1-2,NA,TRBD1,CASSGSTGWYGYTF,TGTGCCAGCAGTGGCTCGACAGGGTGGTATGGCTACACCTTC
TRBV2,TRBJ1-2,NA,TRBD1,CASRAADRVSYGYTF,TGTGCCAGCAGGGCCGCTGACAGGGTTAGCTATGGCTACACCTTC
TRBV19,TRBJ2-1,NA,TRBD2,CASSSGTSYNEQFF,TGTGCCAGTAGCAGCGGGACCTCCTACAATGAGCAGTTCTTC
TRBV6-5,TRBJ1-1,NA,NA,CASNTRGRAEAFF,TGTGCCAGCAATACGCGGGGGAGGGCTGAAGCTTTCTTT
TRBV7-6,TRBJ1-1,NA,NA,CASSLTMRAEAFF,TGTGCCAGCAGCTTAACGATGCGCGCTGAAGCTTTCTTT
TRBV29-1,TRBJ2-7,NA,NA,CSVSDSYEQYF,TGCAGCGTTTCGGACAGCTACGAGCAGTACTTC
TRBV25-1,TRBJ2-3,NA,NA,CASSEIDRDTDTQYF,TGTGCCAGCAGTGAAATTGACCGGGACACAGATACGCAGTATTTT
TRBV4-3,TRBJ2-2,NA,TRBD2,CASSQEASSGGARTGELFF,TGCGCCAGCAGCCAAGAAGCGTCTAGCGGGGGGGCCCGAACCGGGGAGCTGTTTTTT
TRBV11-2,TRBJ1-1,NA,TRBD1,CASSSKDRVGEAFF,TGTGCCAGCAGCTCCAAGGACAGGGTGGGAGAAGCTTTCTTT
TRBV7-6,TRBJ2-3,NA,NA,CASSLFYGGLSADTQYF,TGTGCCAGCAGCTTATTTTACGGGGGTTTATCTGCAGATACGCAGTATTTT
TRBV6-5,TRBJ1-1,NA,TRBD1,CASESLGTVNTEAFF,TGTGCCAGCGAGAGTCTTGGGACAGTTAACACTGAAGCTTTCTTT